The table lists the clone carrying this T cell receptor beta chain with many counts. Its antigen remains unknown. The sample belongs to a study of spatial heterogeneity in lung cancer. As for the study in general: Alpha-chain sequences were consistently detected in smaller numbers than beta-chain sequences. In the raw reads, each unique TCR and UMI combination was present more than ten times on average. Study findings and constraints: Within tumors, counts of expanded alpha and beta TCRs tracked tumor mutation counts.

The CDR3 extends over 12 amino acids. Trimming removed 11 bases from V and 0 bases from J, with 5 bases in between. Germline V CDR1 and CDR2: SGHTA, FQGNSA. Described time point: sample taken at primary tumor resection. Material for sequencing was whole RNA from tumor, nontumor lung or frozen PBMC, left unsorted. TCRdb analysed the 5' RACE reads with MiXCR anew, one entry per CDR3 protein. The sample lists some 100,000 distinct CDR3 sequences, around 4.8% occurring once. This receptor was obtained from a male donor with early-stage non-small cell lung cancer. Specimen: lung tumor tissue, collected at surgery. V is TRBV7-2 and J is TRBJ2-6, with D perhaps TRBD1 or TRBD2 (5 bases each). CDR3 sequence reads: CAGGSGANVLTF. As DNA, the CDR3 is TGTGCCGGGGGCTCTGGGGCCAACGTCCTGACTTTC.